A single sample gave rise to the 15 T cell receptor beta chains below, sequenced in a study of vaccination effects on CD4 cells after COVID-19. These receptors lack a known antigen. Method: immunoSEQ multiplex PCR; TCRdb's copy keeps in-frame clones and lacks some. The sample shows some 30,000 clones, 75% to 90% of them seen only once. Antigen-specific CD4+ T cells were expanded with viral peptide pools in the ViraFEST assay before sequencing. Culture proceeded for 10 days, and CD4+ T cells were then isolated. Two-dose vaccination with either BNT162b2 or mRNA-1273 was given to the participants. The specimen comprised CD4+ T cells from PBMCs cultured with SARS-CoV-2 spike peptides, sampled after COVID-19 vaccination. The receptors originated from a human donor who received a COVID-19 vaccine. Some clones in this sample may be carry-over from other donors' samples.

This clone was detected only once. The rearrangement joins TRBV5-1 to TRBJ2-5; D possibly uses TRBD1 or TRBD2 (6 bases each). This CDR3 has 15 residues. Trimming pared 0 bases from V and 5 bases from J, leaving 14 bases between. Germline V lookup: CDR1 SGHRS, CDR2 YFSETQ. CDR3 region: CASSLDSGGMETQYF. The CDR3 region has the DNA TGCGCCAGCAGCTTGGATTCCGGGGGCATGGAGACCCAGTACTTC.

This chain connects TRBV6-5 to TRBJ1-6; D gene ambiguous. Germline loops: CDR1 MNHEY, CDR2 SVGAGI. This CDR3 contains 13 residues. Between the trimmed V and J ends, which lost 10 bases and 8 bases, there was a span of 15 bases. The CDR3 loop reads CAISRDFDSPLHF. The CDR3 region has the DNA TGTGCCATAAGTCGGGATTTTGATTCACCCCTCCACTTT.

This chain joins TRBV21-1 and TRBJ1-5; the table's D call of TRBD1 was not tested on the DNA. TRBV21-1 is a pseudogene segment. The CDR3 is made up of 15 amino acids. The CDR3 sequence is CASSTGQGRGQPQHF. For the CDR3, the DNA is TGTGCCAGCAGCACCGGACAGGGACGAGGTCAGCCCCAGCATTTT.

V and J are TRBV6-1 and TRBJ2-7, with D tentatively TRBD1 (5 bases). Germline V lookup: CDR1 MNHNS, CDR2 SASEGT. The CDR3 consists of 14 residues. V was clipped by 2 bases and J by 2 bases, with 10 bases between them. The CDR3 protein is CASSERGRAYEQYV. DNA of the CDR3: TGTGCCAGCAGTGAACGAGGCAGGGCCTACGAGCAGTACGTC.

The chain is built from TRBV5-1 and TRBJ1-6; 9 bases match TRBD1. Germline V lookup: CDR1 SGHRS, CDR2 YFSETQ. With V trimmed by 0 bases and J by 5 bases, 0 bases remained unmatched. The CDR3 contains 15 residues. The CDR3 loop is CASSLGDRDNSPLHF. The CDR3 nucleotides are TGCGCCAGCAGCTTGGGGGACAGGGATAATTCACCCCTCCACTTT. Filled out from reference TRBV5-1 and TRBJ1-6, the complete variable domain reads KAGVTQTPRYLIKTRGQQVTLSCSPISGHRSVSWYQQTPGQGLQFLFEYFSETQRNKGNFPGRFSGRQFSNSRSEMNVSTLELGDSALYLCASSLGDRDNSPLHFGNGTRLTVT.

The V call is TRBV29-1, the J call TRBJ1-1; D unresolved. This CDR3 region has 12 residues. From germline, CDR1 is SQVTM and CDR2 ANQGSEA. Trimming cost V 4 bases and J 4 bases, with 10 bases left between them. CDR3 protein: CSVALWSTEAFF. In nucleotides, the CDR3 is TGCAGCGTTGCGTTGTGGAGCACTGAAGCTTTCTTT. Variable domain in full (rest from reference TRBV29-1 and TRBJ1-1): SAVISQKPSRDICQRGTSLTIQCQVDSQVTMMFWYRQQPGQSLTLIATANQGSEATYESGFVIDKFPISRPNLTFSTLTVSNMSPEDSSIYLCSVALWSTEAFFGQGTRLTVV.

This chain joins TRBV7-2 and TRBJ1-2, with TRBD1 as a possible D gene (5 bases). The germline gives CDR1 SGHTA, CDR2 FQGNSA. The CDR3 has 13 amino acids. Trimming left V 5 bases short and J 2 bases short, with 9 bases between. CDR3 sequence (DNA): TGTGCCAGCAGCCTAAGACAGAACTATGGCTACACCTTC. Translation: CASSLRQNYGYTF.

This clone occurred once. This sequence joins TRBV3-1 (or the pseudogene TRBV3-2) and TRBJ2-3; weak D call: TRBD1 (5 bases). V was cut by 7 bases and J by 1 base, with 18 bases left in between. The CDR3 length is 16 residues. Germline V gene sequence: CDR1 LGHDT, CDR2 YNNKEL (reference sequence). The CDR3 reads CASNPTWGSGTDTQYF. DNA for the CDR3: TGTGCCAGCAACCCCACTTGGGGCTCTGGCACAGATACGCAGTATTTT.

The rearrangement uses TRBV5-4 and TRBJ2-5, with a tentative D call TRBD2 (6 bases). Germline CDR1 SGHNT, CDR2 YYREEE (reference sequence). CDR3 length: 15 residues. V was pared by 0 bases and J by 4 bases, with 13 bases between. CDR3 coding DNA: TGTGCCAGCAGCTTGGGAGCAGGGAGGTTAGAGACCCAGTACTTC. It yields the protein CASSLGAGRLETQYF.

Written as DNA, the CDR3 is TGCGCCAGCAGCATTAGCTGGGGAAATGAGCAGTTCTTC. Amino acid sequence: CASSISWGNEQFF. The gene calls are TRBV5-1 and TRBJ2-1; D unresolved. CDR1 is SGHRS, CDR2 YFSETQ, per germline. The CDR3 runs 13 residues. V was cut by 4 bases and J by 7 bases, with 12 bases left in between.

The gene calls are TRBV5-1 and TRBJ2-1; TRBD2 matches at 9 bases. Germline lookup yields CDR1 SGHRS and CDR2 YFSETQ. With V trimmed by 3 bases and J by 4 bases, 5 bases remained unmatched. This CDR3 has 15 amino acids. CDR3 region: CASSSGSGGYNEQFF. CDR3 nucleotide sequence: TGCGCCAGCAGCTCGGGTAGCGGGGGATACAATGAGCAGTTCTTC.

CDR3 nucleotides: TGTGCCAGCAGGGGCGGGAATCAGCCCCAGCATTTT. Translation: CASRGGNQPQHF. This chain connects TRBV6-5 to TRBJ1-5; D unclear. Trimming pared 6 bases from V and 4 bases from J, leaving 7 bases between. CDR3 length: 12 amino acids. In germline, CDR1 is MNHEY, CDR2 SVGAGI.

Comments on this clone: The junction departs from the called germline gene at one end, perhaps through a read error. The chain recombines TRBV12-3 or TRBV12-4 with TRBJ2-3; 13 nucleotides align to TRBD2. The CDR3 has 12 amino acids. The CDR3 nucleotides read TGTGCCAGCAGTCGAAGGACTAGCGGGGGAGTTTTT. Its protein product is CASSRRTSGGVF.

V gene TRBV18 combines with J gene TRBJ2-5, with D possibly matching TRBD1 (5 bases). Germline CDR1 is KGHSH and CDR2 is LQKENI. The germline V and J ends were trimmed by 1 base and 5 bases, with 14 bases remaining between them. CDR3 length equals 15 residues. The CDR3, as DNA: TGTGCCAGCTCACCACAGGCAGGGAAGACGGAGACCCAGTACTTC. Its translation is CASSPQAGKTETQYF.

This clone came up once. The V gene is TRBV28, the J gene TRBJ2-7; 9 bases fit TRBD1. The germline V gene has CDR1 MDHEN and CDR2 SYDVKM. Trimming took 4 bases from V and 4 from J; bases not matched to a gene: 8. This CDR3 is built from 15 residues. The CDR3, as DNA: TGTGCCAGCAGTTCACCGGGACAGGGACTGTACGAGCAGTACGTC. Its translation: CASSSPGQGLYEQYV.